This T cell receptor (beta chain) was documented in a study of cytomegalovirus exposure and HLA in healthy donors. V was shortened by 5 bases and J by 3 bases, with 13 bases between the two germline ends. The CDR3 contains 14 residues. Germline V gene data show CDR1 as SNHLY and CDR2 as FYNNEI. Points from the study as a whole: A later analysis appeared to link common viral pathogens to several of the most significant clusters. An analysis done earlier found most TCR beta V segments productive about 90% or about 30% of the time.

60 Vbeta and 13 Jbeta primers were used in PCR. Clones were read by immunoSEQ multiplex PCR, and TCRdb kept only the in-frame ones, dropping some. The sample includes 150,000 to 200,000 clones, approximately 80% of them seen just once. Details on this clone: Its target is not known.

The source is a middle-aged woman in good health and CMV-seropositive. This sequence joins TRBV2 and TRBJ1-2; D may be TRBD1 (6 bases). Sequencing was carried out using PBMCs. CDR3 in amino acids: CASSSTPGDYGYTF. The CDR3 region has the DNA TGTGCCAGCAGTTCCACCCCAGGGGACTATGGCTACACCTTC.